In this sample, the clone carrying this T cell receptor beta chain turned up a few times. TCRdb analysed the 5' RACE reads with MiXCR anew, one entry per CDR3 protein. Of some 230,000 distinct CDR3 sequences listed, about 6.7% are singletons. The data derive from a study of identical twins. The germline V gene encodes CDR1 MNHEY and CDR2 SVGAGI. The CDR3 is 14 residues long. V lost 1 base, J lost 9 bases, and 4 bases stayed unmatched. Another study also made use of these data, one on T cells expressing NK-cell markers.

Specimen: CD8+ T cells sorted from blood. The TCR originated in a woman aged 18-29 years in good health. V and J are TRBV6-5 and TRBJ2-1; 9 bases match TRBD2. This chain's CDR3 is CASSYLAGEVEQFF. The CDR3, as DNA: TGTGCCAGCAGTTACTTAGCGGGAGAGGTTGAGCAGTTCTTC.